This T cell receptor beta chain was found in a study of PD-L1 blockade in urothelial cancer. Study-level background: Chemotherapy regimens numbering 0 to 3 had been given to patients. There were a median of around 140,000 T cells in blood samples.

V was shortened by 9 bases and J by 5 bases, with 22 bases between the two germline ends. The germline V gene encodes CDR1 LNHDA and CDR2 SQIVND (reference sequence). This CDR3 region has 15 residues. Anywhere from 1 to 8 samples came from each patient, spanning pretreatment and on-treatment. Synthetic TCR analog templates were added to each PCR reaction. Assay used: immunoSEQ multiplex PCR; TCRdb lists only in-frame clones, some missing. The sample holds about 51,000 clones, approximately 83% seen once. This TCR derives from a man in his fifties or sixties with urothelial cancer. The chain has TRBV19 and TRBJ2-5; perhaps TRBD1 as D (5 bases). The source was PBMCs, collected around atezolizumab (anti-PD-L1) treatment. The CDR3 DNA reads as TGTGCCAGCGCGCCGGGTTGGTCTCCAGGGGAGACCCAGTACTTC. Encoded protein: CASAPGWSPGETQYF.